This TCR beta chain was sequenced in a study of Graves' ophthalmopathy and Graves' hyperthyroidism. This clonotype was counted between two and nine times. The CDR3 is 14 amino acids. V lost 3 bases to trimming and J lost 2 bases; unmatched junction nucleotides: 7. In germline, CDR1 is SQVTM, CDR2 ANQGSEA. RNA transcripts provided the template for amplifying TCR beta CDR3 regions. The library came from an HTBI-primed first-round RT-PCR and a second-round multiplex PCR. TCRdb called the multiplex PCR reads again in MiXCR, with one record for every CDR3 protein. The data contain around 1.1 million distinct CDR3 sequences, 36% of them singletons.

This chain connects TRBV29-1 to TRBJ2-7; 7 nucleotides align to TRBD2. Sequencing was carried out using peripheral blood or thyroid tissue (not recorded which). This TCR derives from an adult man with Graves' hyperthyroidism. CDR3 sequence: CSVDVGRDTYEQYF. The DNA for the CDR3 is TGCAGCGTTGATGTAGGGAGGGATACCTACGAGCAGTACTTC.